This TCR beta chain is from a study of cytomegalovirus exposure and HLA in healthy donors (dated by TCRdb to between 2016 and 2019). Study-wide context: A later analysis indicated that the 95 to 150 validation repertoires were generated on the platform also employed for the approximately 700 repertoires of the first cohort. The study aimed to test whether signatures of past pathogen exposure could be identified by cataloging public T cell receptors. Besides the first cohort of 550 to 750 subjects, a separate validation cohort made up of over 95 different subjects was used. To predict cytomegalovirus infection status, the study brought together high-throughput TCR immunosequencing, statistical association of individual TCRs with disease status, and machine learning.

Between the V and J ends, shortened by 4 bases and 2 bases respectively, the junction contains 8 bases. CDR1 and CDR2 (MNHNS, SASEGT) derive from the germline V gene. The CDR3, from cysteine to phenylalanine, totals 13 residues. This entry keeps only the CDR3 DNA: 39 bases, framed from base 1. The full study reports these points: A later analysis had no HLA typing for the validation cohort, so co-occurrence there was scored across all 110 or so repertoires. In the study, some 160 TCR beta chains were listed as associated with cytomegalovirus. Subsequent analysis determined that TCRs grouped into clusters in the first cohort also showed a tendency toward co-occurrence across the 120 validation repertoires, and approximately 93% of cluster scores exceeded 0. The authors suggested that the approach could potentially be generalized to other disease states and immunological phenotypes. A few of the identified cytomegalovirus-associated TCR beta chains were confirmed in vitro to be specific for cytomegalovirus antigens. The classifier was reported to diagnose cytomegalovirus status with high specificity and sensitivity in both the original cohort and the validation cohort. Across donors, most TCR sequences were observed very rarely, whereas some public TCRs were present in many individuals.

The donors were included in the validation cohort of 120 subjects, a group kept apart from the roughly 670-subject first cohort. As concerns this clone: The target of this receptor is not known. Nothing much larger sits one base from this clone, and base qualities are not available.

Library prep was done by the immunoSEQ multiplex PCR assay. As for the authors' bioinformatics: A statistical classification framework was built to diagnose cytomegalovirus status from the catalog of TCR beta chain sequences. The source is immuneACCESS, and TCRdb retained only in-frame sequences with V and J called. Part of the clones is not carried over; for the studies checked, unresolved V genes explain less than half of this, and the remainder is unexplained. The DNA gave D and trimming, while V, J and clone size come from that table. This sample has approximately 120,000 clones in its table, and 94% of those were observed once. The ten largest clones take up 1% to 1.5% of the sample.

The chain is made from TRBV6-1 and TRBJ1-1; the D gene is unclear. The TCR was taken from a woman between 18 and 29 years old in good health and CMV-seronegative. The sample was PBMCs. The CDR3 region reads CASSGTANTEAFF. The DNA sequence follows: TGTGCCAGCAGTGGAACAGCTAACACTGAAGCTTTCTTT.